What follows describes a single TCR beta chain. Its recognized antigen is unknown. Base qualities are not at hand, and no much larger clone is one base apart. The immunoSEQ Assay, a bias-controlled multiplex PCR, was used to amplify TCRbeta CDR3 regions from genomic DNA. The authors' analysis ran thus. The number of nucleated cells in each sample was estimated from the amplification of reference gene primers within the assay. To quantify the absolute abundance of each unique TCRbeta CDR3 rearrangement, sequence reads were collapsed and filtered. For each sample, productive Simpson clonality was calculated by taking the square root of Simpson's diversity index across productive rearrangements. TCRdb's version of the immuneACCESS table is confined to in-frame rearrangements and falls short of the full clone set. An unresolved V gene accounts for under half of the shortfall where checked; the remainder is of unknown origin. That table is the source of V, J and clone size, and D and trimming were worked out from the DNA. Across this sample there are 90,000 to 150,000 clones, with 80% to 90% seen only once. The ten largest clones take up less than 30% of the sample.

The collaborating institutions used their own protocols to collect whole blood in K2EDTA tubes. For TCRbeta analysis, collaborator samples were shipped as frozen whole blood, as isolated PBMCs, or as DNA extracted from either sample type. The data belong to a study of blood T cell repertoires in COVID-19 (dated by TCRdb to the early 2020s). About the study as a whole: Samples from collaborators originated in the United States, Italy and Spain and spanned both the acute and convalescent phases of COVID-19. The repertoires were made available in a free public database intended to serve as a resource for research on the immune response to SARS-CoV-2. The material from the prospective study consisted of cDNA or gDNA derived from T cells, B-cell-depleted T cells, or PBMCs. The dataset comprised deeply sampled blood TCRbeta repertoires from subjects exposed to, actively infected with, or recovered from COVID-19. HLA class I and class II types, where available, came from metadata supplied by the sample provider rather than from assay-based typing. The sample metadata nearly always contained a de-identified subject ID, COVID-19 status, age in years and sex. Samples were obtained from the ongoing ImmuneRACE study (first 160 participants) and from over a thousand subjects provided by 6 global collaborators.

What the research found in general, with its limitations: The amount of clinical and demographic metadata varied by source and participant and was provided uncurated.

The CDR1 and CDR2 encoded by the germline V gene are SGHNT and YENEEA. Trimming at the junction amounts to 6 bases on V and 10 bases on J, and the germline ends lie 16 bases apart. Including cysteine and phenylalanine, the CDR3 has 12 amino acids. Here the CDR3 DNA is all that survives: 36 bases in frame from base 1. The receptor was isolated from a man aged 65 to 79 with active or convalescent COVID-19. The chain uses TRBV11-3 and TRBJ2-7; the D gene is perhaps TRBD2, from 6 matching bases. The sample comprised peripheral blood. The DNA sequence follows: TGTGCCAGCAGTTCCAGGAGGGACCGTCAGTACTTC. It specifies CASSSRRDRQYF.